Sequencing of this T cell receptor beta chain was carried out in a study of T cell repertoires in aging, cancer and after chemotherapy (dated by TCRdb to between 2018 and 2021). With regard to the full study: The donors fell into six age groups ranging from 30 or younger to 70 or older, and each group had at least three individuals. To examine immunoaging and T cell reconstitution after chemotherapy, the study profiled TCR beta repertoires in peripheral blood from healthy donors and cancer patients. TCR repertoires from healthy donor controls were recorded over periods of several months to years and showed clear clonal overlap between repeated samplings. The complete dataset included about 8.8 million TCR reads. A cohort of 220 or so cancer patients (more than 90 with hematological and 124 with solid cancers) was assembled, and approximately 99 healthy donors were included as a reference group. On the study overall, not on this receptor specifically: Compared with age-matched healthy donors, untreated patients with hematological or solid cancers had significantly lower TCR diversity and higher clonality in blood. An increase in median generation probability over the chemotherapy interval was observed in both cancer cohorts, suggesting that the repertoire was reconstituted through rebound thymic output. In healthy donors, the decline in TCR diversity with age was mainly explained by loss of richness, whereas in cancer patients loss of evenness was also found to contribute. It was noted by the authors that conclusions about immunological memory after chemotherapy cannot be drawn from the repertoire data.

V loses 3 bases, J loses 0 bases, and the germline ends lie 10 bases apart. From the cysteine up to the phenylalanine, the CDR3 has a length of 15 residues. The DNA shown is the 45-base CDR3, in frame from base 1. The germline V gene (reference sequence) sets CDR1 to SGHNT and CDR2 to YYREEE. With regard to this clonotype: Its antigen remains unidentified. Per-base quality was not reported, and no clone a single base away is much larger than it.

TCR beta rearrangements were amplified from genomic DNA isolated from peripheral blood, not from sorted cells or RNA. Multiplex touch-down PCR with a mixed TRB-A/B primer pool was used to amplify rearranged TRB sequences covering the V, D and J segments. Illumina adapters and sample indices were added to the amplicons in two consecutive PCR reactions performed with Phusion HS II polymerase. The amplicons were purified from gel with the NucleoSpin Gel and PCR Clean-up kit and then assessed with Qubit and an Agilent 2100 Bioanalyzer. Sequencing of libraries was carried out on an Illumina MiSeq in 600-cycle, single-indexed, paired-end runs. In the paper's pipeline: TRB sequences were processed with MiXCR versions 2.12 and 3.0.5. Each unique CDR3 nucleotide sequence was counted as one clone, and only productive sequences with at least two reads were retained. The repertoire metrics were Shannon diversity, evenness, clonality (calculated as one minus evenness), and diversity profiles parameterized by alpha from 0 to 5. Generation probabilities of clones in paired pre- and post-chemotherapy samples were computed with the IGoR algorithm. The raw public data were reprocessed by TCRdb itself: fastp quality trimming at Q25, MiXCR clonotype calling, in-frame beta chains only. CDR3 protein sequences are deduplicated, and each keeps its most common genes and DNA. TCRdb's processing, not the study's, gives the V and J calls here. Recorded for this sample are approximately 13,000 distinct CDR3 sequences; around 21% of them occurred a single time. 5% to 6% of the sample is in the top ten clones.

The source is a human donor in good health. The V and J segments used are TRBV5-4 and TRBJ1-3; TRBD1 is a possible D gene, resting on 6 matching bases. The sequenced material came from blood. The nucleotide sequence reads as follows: TGTGCCAGCAGCTCCGGGGGCGCCTCTGGAAACACCATATATTTT. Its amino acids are CASSSGGASGNTIYF.